These 20 T cell receptor beta chains were all obtained from the same sample, sequenced in a study of prognosis after radiotherapy for stage I lung cancer. Genomic DNA was subjected to two-round multiplex PCR for amplification of TCR beta CDR3. First-round PCR, the initial amplification, used primers specific to each TRBV and TRBJ gene. TCRdb reanalysed the multiplex PCR reads using MiXCR and keeps one entry per CDR3 protein. This sample carries 13,000 to 15,000 distinct CDR3 sequences, 35% to 40% of them seen once, and the ten largest clones take around 41%. Sequences were derived from PBMCs, sampled before or after stereotactic body radiation therapy (not recorded which). These receptors were obtained from a donor aged 50 or older with non-small cell lung cancer.

The sample holds many counts of this clonotype. The V gene is TRBV30, the J gene TRBJ1-5; no reliable D call. CDR1 and CDR2 (germline): GTSNPN, SVGIG (reference sequence). The CDR3 is made up of 13 amino acids. V lost 0 bases, J lost 4 bases, and 7 bases lay in between. The CDR3 DNA sequence: TGTGCCTGGAGTGTACGTCAGAATCAGCCCCAGCATTTT. Translating it yields CAWSVRQNQPQHF. Full variable domain (rest looked up from reference TRBV30 and TRBJ1-5): SQTIHQWPATLVQPVGSPLSLECTVEGTSNPNLYWYRQAAGRGLQLLFYSVGIGQISSEVPQNLSASRPQDRQFILSSKKLLLSDSGFYLCAWSVRQNQPQHFGDGTRLSIL.

This clonotype is medium-sized within its sample. The CDR3: CASSDGQGGPLHF. CDR3 nucleotide sequence: TGTGCCAGCAGCGACGGACAGGGAGGACCCCTCCACTTT. This chain joins TRBV2 and TRBJ1-6; 8 bases fit TRBD1. The CDR3 is made up of 13 amino acids. Trimming at V came to 6 bases and at J to 12 bases, leaving 7 bases not matched to a gene. Germline CDR1 and CDR2: SNHLY and FYNNEI. Variable domain in full (rest from reference TRBV2 and TRBJ1-6): EPEVTQTPSHQVTQMGQEVILRCVPISNHLYFYWYRQILGQKVEFLVSFYNNEISEKSEIFDDQFSVERPDGSNFTLKIRSTKLEDSAMYFCASSDGQGGPLHFGNGTRLTVT.

Concerning this clonotype: One junction end does not reproduce the germline sequence, and a read error may be involved. The chain employs TRBV12-3 or TRBV12-4 and TRBJ2-7; the D is unclear. This CDR3 has 14 amino acids. CDR3 amino acids: CASRWTGCPYEQYF. The CDR3, as DNA: TGCGCCAGCAGGTGGACGGGTTGTCCCTACGAGCAGTACTTC.

The DNA of the CDR3 is TGTGCTAACAGTTTCGCTACCAATGAGCAGTTCTTC. Protein: CANSFATNEQFF. The chain employs TRBV12-3 or TRBV12-4 and TRBJ2-1; D unresolved. CDR3 length: 12 residues.

This clonotype showed up many times. The chain recombines TRBV4-2 with TRBJ2-1, with D perhaps matching TRBD2 (6 bases). Germline V lookup: CDR1 LGHNA, CDR2 YNFKEQ. This CDR3 has 16 residues. The V end lost 0 bases, the J end lost 3 bases, and 12 bases lay between the germline ends. CDR3 DNA: TGTGCCAGCAGCCAAGAGGGCGGGAACCGCTACAATGAGCAGTTCTTC. It encodes CASSQEGGNRYNEQFF.

To note about this clonotype: The CDR3 does not end in the conserved phenylalanine or tryptophan, so this is likely a read error. The rearrangement joins TRBV30 to TRBJ1-2; no clear D. The V gene's germline CDR1 is GTSNPN and CDR2 SVGIG (reference sequence). The V end was cut by 0 bases, the J end by 4 bases, with 12 bases between. The CDR3 sequence is 14 residues long. The CDR3 here is CAWSVQLVPYGYTY. DNA of the CDR3: TGTGCCTGGAGTGTACAGTTAGTGCCCTATGGCTACACCTAC.

This clonotype was found many times. The chain couples TRBV6-2 or TRBV6-3 to TRBJ1-4; no definite D call. Germline CDR1 is MNHEY and CDR2 is SVGEGT. V was cut by 7 bases and J by 7 bases, with 10 bases left in between. CDR3 size: 12 residues. The CDR3 nucleotides read TGTGCCAGCACCGGGTATAGTGAAAAACTGTTTTTT. It specifies CASTGYSEKLFF.

To note about this clonotype: This probably arose from a read error, given a far larger clone one base away. The chain recombines TRBV6-5 with TRBJ2-2; 12 bases line up with TRBD2. Germline CDR1 and CDR2: MNHEY and SVGAGI. Trimming at V came to 10 bases and at J to 4 bases, leaving 13 bases not matched to a gene. The CDR3 is 17 residues long. The CDR3 loop is CAISPTPGLAGTGELFF. The CDR3 DNA reads TGTGCCATCAGCCCTACACCGGGACTAGCGGGCACCGGGGAGCTGTTTTTT.

The rearrangement joins TRBV27 to TRBJ2-1; D is possibly TRBD2 (6 bases). V lost 4 bases and J 0 bases, leaving 13 bases between the germline ends. The CDR3 has 16 amino acids. Germline values: CDR1 MNHEY, CDR2 SMNVEV (reference sequence). CDR3 region: CASSSGAGTSYNEQFF. In DNA form, the CDR3 reads TGTGCCAGCAGTTCCGGGGCGGGAACCTCCTACAATGAGCAGTTCTTC.

At least ten counts were recorded for this clonotype. The V gene is TRBV13, the J gene TRBJ1-1, with unresolved D. V was clipped by 0 bases and J by 0 bases, with 5 bases between them. Germline CDR1 is PRHDT and CDR2 is FYEKMQ (reference sequence). The CDR3 has 14 amino acids. Here the CDR3 DNA reads TGTGCCAGCAGCTTAGGGGTGGTGAACACTGAAGCTTTCTTT. Its translation: CASSLGVVNTEAFF. Drawing the rest from reference TRBV13 and TRBJ1-1, the complete variable domain is AAGVIQSPRHLIKEKRETATLKCYPIPRHDTVYWYQQGPGQDPQFLISFYEKMQSDKGSIPDRFSAQQFSDYHSELNMSSLELGDSALYFCASSLGVVNTEAFFGQGTRLTVV.

This clonotype was picked up many times. This chain uses TRBV4-1 with TRBJ1-5, with 10 bases fitting TRBD1. V lost 1 base, J lost 7 bases, and 7 bases stayed unmatched. This CDR3 is built from 16 residues. Germline V lookup: CDR1 MGHRA, CDR2 YSYEKL. CDR3 nucleotides: TGCGCCAGCAGCCAAGCGAAGGGACAGGGGAGCCAGCCCCAGCATTTT. Protein: CASSQAKGQGSQPQHF.

The chain is built from TRBV6-1 and TRBJ2-3, with 11 bases identical to TRBD2. This CDR3 is built from 17 residues. Germline V gene data show CDR1 as MNHNS and CDR2 as SASEGT. Losses at the gene ends were 0 bases for V and 6 bases for J; bases not matched to a gene: 8. As DNA, the CDR3 is TGTGCCAGCAGTGAAGCGGTAGCGGGGGGGCGAAAGGATACGCAGTATTTT. Its protein product is CASSEAVAGGRKDTQYF.

This clonotype was picked up many times. The chain has TRBV9 and TRBJ2-3; weak D call: TRBD2 (5 bases). The CDR3 spans 17 residues. Germline values: CDR1 SGDLS, CDR2 YYNGEE. The germline V and J ends were trimmed by 0 bases and 6 bases, with 20 bases remaining between them. The CDR3 region is CASSVGGWRYGEDTQYF. In DNA, the CDR3 is TGTGCCAGCAGCGTAGGGGGTTGGCGGTACGGGGAGGATACGCAGTATTTT.

This chain connects TRBV6-9 to TRBJ1-6; D is unresolved. CDR1 MNHGY and CDR2 SVAAGI come from the germline V gene. The CDR3 runs 15 residues. V lost 4 bases and J 1 base, leaving 8 bases between the germline ends. For the CDR3, the DNA is TGTGCCAGCAGTTTAGATGGATCCTATAATTCACCCCTCCACTTT. Translated, it gives CASSLDGSYNSPLHF.

Of note for this clonotype: This may stem from a read error, because a much larger clone lies one nucleotide away. The chain recombines TRBV29-1 with TRBJ2-7; TRBD1 might be the D (5 bases). V gave up 7 bases and J gave up 2 bases, with 12 bases separating them. The CDR3 totals 12 residues. CDR1 and CDR2 from the germline V gene are SQVTM and ANQGSEA. This CDR3 reads CSAEDSPYEQYF. The CDR3 bases are TGCAGCGCCGAAGACAGTCCCTACGAGCAGTACTTC.

Concerning this clonotype itself: Since a much larger clone is just one base distant, this may be a read error. The J gene is TRBJ2-3, the V gene TRBV20-1; D ambiguous. The CDR3 covers 12 residues. Germline values: CDR1 DFQATT, CDR2 SNEGSKA (reference sequence). CDR3 sequence: CSADPSTDAQYF. DNA for the CDR3: TGCAGTGCGGACCCGAGCACAGATGCGCAGTATTTT.

This clonotype appeared many times. This CDR3 is CAISEGQGNTEAFF. The DNA of the CDR3 is TGTGCCATCAGTGAGGGACAGGGGAACACTGAAGCTTTCTTT. This chain uses TRBV10-3 with TRBJ1-1; TRBD1 matches at 8 bases. The CDR3 has 14 amino acids. Germline CDR1 is ENHRY and CDR2 is SYGVKD. Trimming removed 2 bases from V and 1 base from J; junction bases left unmatched: 0.

Comment on this clonotype: A read error may account for a junction end that differs from germline. This rearrangement joins TRBV6-2 or TRBV6-3 to TRBJ1-6; D might be TRBD1 (6 bases). This CDR3 region has 16 residues. Germline CDR1 is MNHEY and CDR2 is SVGEGT. CDR3 protein: CASSELAGTQNSPLHF. The CDR3, as DNA: TGTGCCAGCAGTGAATTGGCTGGGACACAAAATTCACCACTCCACTTT.

In this sample, this clonotype turned up once. With only one base between it and a far larger clone, this is likely a read error. This chain connects TRBV6-6 to TRBJ1-1; no clear D gene. This CDR3 contains 15 residues. In germline, CDR1 is MNHNY, CDR2 SVGAGI (reference sequence). The CDR3 loop is CASSYSRTMNTEDFF. CDR3 in DNA: TGTGCCAGCAGTTACTCCAGGACCATGAACACTGAAGATTTCTTT.

This clonotype was counted ten times or more. CDR3 sequence: CAISESMGTNEKLFF. The CDR3 coding sequence is TGTGCCATCAGTGAGTCGATGGGAACTAATGAAAAACTGTTTTTT. This chain uses TRBV10-3 with TRBJ1-4; D gene uncertain. The V gene's germline CDR1 is ENHRY and CDR2 SYGVKD. Trimming left V 0 bases short and J 1 base short, with 6 bases between. This CDR3 is 15 amino acids long.